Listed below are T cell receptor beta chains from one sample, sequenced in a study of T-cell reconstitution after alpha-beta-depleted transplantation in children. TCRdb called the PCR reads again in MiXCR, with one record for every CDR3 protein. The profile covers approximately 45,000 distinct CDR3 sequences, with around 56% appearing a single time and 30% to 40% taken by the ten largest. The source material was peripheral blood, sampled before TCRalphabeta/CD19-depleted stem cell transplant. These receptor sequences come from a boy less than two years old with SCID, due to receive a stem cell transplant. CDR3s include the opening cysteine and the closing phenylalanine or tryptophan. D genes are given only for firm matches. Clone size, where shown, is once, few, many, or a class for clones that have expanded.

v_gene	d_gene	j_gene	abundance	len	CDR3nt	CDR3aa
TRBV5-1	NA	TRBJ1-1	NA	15	TGCGCCAGCAGTCCTCCCGGGATTATGAACACTGAAGCTTTCTTT	CASSPPGIMNTEAFF
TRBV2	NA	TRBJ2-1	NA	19	TGTGCCTTCAGTGGGCCTCTTTCGGACAGAAAAGGCTCCTACAATGAGCAGTTCTTC	CAFSGPLSDRKGSYNEQFF
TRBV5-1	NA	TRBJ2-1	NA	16	TGCGCCAGCAGCTCGCAGGGGCTCACCTCCTACAATGAGCAGTTCTTC	CASSSQGLTSYNEQFF
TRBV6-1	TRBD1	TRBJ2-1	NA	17	TGTGCCAGCAGTAATACAAGGACAGGGAGCGACGGCAATGAGCAGTTCTTC	CASSNTRTGSDGNEQFF
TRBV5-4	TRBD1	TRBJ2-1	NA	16	TGTGCCAGCAGCCCTAGGACAGGGGCTTCATACAATGAGCAGTTCTTC	CASSPRTGASYNEQFF
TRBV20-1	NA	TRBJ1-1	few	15	TGCAGTGCTACCCCCCAGGTTACTATGAACACTGAAGCTTTCTTT	CSATPQVTMNTEAFF
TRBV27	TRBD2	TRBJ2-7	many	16	TGTGCCAGCAGTGATATAGCGGGGGCCCTCTCCTACGAGCAGTACTTC	CASSDIAGALSYEQYF
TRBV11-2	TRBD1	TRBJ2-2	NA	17	TGTGCCAGCAGCCTACCCGGACAGGGGCTAAACACCGGGGAGCTGTTTTTT	CASSLPGQGLNTGELFF
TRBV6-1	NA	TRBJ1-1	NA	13	TGTGCCAGCAGGCTCGGGGGGGGCACTGAAGCTTTCTTT	CASRLGGGTEAFF
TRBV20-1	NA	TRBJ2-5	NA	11	TGCAGTGCTAGAGATCACGAGGGCCAGTACTTC	CSARDHEGQYF
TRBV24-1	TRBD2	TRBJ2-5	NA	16	TGTGCCACCAGTGATTCGTCGGGGACTAGCGTTGAGACCCAGTACTTC	CATSDSSGTSVETQYF
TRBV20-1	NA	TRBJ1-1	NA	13	TGCAGTGCTCCAAGGGGGGTGAACACTGAAGCTTTCTTT	CSAPRGVNTEAFF
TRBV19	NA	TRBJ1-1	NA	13	TGTGCCAGTAAGCCAGGGGACTTCACTGAAGCTTTCTTT	CASKPGDFTEAFF
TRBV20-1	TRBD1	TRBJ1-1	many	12	TGCAGTGCTAGACAGGGGGACACTGAAGCTTTCTTT	CSARQGDTEAFF
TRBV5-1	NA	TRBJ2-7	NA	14	TGCGCCAGCAGCTTTGCGGGGCCACCCTACGAGCAGTACTTC	CASSFAGPPYEQYF
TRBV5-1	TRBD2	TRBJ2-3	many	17	TGCGCCAGCAGCATACAAACGACTAGCGGGGTCACAGATACGCAGTATTTT	CASSIQTTSGVTDTQYF
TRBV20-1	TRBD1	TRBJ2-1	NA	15	TGCAATGCTAGAGACGGGACAGGGGGAAACTACGAGCAGTTCTTC	CNARDGTGGNYEQFF
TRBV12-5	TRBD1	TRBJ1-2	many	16	TGTGCTAGTGGTTTGGGGACAGGGGCGACTATGGATGGCTACACCTTC	CASGLGTGATMDGYTF
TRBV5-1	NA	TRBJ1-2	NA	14	TGCGCCAGCAGCCAGACAGGCCCTAACTATGGCTACACCTTC	CASSQTGPNYGYTF
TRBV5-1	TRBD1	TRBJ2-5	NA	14	TGCGCCAGCAGCGAGGGACAGGGTCAAGAGACCCAGTACTTC	CASSEGQGQETQYF
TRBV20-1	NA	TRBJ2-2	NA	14	TGCAGTGCTAGTAGGGTCCGGAACACCGGGGAGCTGTTTTTT	CSASRVRNTGELFF
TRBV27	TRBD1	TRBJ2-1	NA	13	TGTGCCGGCAGTTCGACAGGGGGCGGCGAGCAGTTCTTC	CAGSSTGGGEQFF
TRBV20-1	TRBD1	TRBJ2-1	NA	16	TGCAGTGCTAGAGAATGGACAGGGTTCGAGGGCGATGAGCAGTTCTTC	CSAREWTGFEGDEQFF
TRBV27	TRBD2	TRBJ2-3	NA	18	TGTGCCAGCAGTTCTGACCCGTGGAGTAGCGGGGCCTATTATACGCAGTATTTT	CASSSDPWSSGAYYTQYF
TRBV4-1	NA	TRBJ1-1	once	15	TGCGCCAGCAGCCAAGCCCCCGGAATGTACACTGAAGCTTTCTTT	CASSQAPGMYTEAFF
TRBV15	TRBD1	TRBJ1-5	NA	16	TGTGCCACCAGCAGAGAATTGGGACAGGGGGAACAGCCCCAGCATTTT	CATSRELGQGEQPQHF
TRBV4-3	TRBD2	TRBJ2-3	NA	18	TGCGCCAGCAGCCAAGACCTAGAACTAGCGGGGGAGGCAGATACGCAGTATTTT	CASSQDLELAGEADTQYF
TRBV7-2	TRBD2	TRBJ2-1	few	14	TGTGCCAGCAGCTTACAAAAATGGGGGGGGGAGCAGTTCTTC	CASSLQKWGGEQFF
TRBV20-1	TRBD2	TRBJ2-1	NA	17	TGCAGTGCTAGAGAATCTAGCGGGCTACCCATCTACAATGAGCAGTTCTTC	CSARESSGLPIYNEQFF
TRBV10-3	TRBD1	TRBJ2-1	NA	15	TGTGCCATCAGTGAGCCGGGACAGGGAGGCAATGAGCAGTTCTTC	CAISEPGQGGNEQFF
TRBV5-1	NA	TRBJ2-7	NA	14	TGCGCCAGCAGCTTGAGCCACCTCTCCTACGAGCAGTACTTC	CASSLSHLSYEQYF
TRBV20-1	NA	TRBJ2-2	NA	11	TGCAGTGCTGGAACGCAGGGGGAGCTGTTTTTT	CSAGTQGELFF
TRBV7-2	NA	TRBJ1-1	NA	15	TGTGCCAGCAGCCCAGATCGGGCAGGGAACACTGAAGCTTTCTTT	CASSPDRAGNTEAFF
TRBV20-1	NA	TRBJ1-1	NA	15	TGCAGTGCTAGAGAGAAGGAGGACAGAGCATTCGAAGCTTTCTTT	CSAREKEDRAFEAFF
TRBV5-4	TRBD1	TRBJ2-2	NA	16	TGTGCCAGCAGCCGTGACAGGGGCTCAAACACCGGGGAGCTGTTTTTT	CASSRDRGSNTGELFF
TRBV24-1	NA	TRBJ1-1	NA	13	TGTGCCACCAGTGATTTAAGAGGCACTGAAGCTTTCTTT	CATSDLRGTEAFF
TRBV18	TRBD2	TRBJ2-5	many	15	TGTGCCAGCTCACGGAGACTAGCGGGGGGAGAGACCCAGTACTTC	CASSRRLAGGETQYF
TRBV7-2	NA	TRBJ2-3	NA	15	TGTGCCAGCAGCTTAGACAGGCTTAGAACAGATACGCAGTATTTT	CASSLDRLRTDTQYF
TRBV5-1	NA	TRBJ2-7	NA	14	TGCGCCAGCAGCGTGGACTGGGTTCTCTACGAGCAGTACTTC	CASSVDWVLYEQYF
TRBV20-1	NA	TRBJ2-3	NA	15	TGCAGTGCTGCCCGGGACTGGGCAACGAAGGATACGCAGTATTTT	CSAARDWATKDTQYF
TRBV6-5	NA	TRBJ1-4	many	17	TGTGCCAGCAGTTATACTTCACAGGGACGGACTAATGAAAAACTGTTTTTT	CASSYTSQGRTNEKLFF